This is a list of T cell receptor beta chains from one sample in a study of blood T cell repertoires in COVID-19. Data came from immunoSEQ multiplex PCR; TCRdb stores just in-frame clones and leaves some out. The sample lists nearly 95,000 clones; 90% were seen once. The specimen was peripheral blood. The receptors originated from a human donor with active COVID-19. The donor label of this sample is uncertain. Both conserved end residues are part of each CDR3. D genes are given only for firm matches. Where a row states a size, it is once, few, many or the class of an expanded clone; other rows omit it.

d_gene	abundance	v_gene	j_gene	CDR3aa	CDR3nt
TRBD1	.	TRBV4-3	TRBJ1-5	CASSQGTGRNQPQHF	TGCGCCAGCAGCCAAGGGACAGGGCGCAATCAGCCCCAGCATTTT
.	once	TRBV10-1	TRBJ2-7	CASSWTTSYEQYF	TGCGCCAGCAGTTGGACAACCTCCTACGAGCAGTACTTC
TRBD1	.	TRBV4-1	TRBJ2-7	CASSPSGGTGAYEQYF	TGCGCCAGCAGCCCAAGTGGTGGGACAGGAGCCTACGAGCAGTACTTC
TRBD1	.	TRBV28	TRBJ2-7	CASSLGDRDYEQYF	TGTGCCAGCAGTTTGGGGGACAGGGATTACGAGCAGTACTTC
TRBD1	.	TRBV4-3	TRBJ2-1	CASSDRDRSYNEQFF	TGCGCCAGCAGCGACCGGGACAGGTCCTACAATGAGCAGTTCTTC
.	.	TRBV6-1	TRBJ1-1	CASSDTVTEAFF	TGTGCCAGCAGTGATACTGTAACTGAAGCTTTCTTT
.	.	TRBV2	TRBJ1-3	CASSEGQWVSGNTIYF	TGTGCCAGCAGTGAAGGACAGTGGGTCTCTGGAAACACCATATATTTT
TRBD2	once	TRBV30	TRBJ2-6	CAWSSSGGPGRSGANVLTF	TGTGCCTGGAGTTCGAGCGGGGGTCCTGGCCGCTCTGGGGCCAACGTCCTGACTTTC
.	.	TRBV5-4	TRBJ1-2	CASTPSPGGSANYGYTF	TGTGCCAGCACCCCGAGCCCGGGGGGCTCTGCTAACTATGGCTACACCTTC
TRBD2	.	TRBV28	TRBJ2-5	CASTPGTSGLGTQYF	TGTGCCAGCACACCCGGGACTAGCGGCTTGGGGACCCAGTACTTC
.	.	TRBV12-3/TRBV12-4	TRBJ2-1	CASSLFNEQFF	TGTGCCAGCAGTCTGTTCAATGAGCAGTTCTTC
.	.	TRBV6-5	TRBJ1-1	CASSASLTGSTEAFF	TGTGCCAGCAGCGCTTCTTTAACAGGCTCCACTGAAGCTTTCTTT
.	.	TRBV6-5	TRBJ2-1	CASRYLRGSVYNEQFF	TGTGCCAGCAGATACCTTAGAGGATCGGTCTACAATGAGCAGTTCTTC
.	.	TRBV6-5	TRBJ2-3	CASRETGSTDTQYF	TGTGCCAGCAGAGAGACGGGTTCCACAGATACGCAGTATTTT
.	once	TRBV28	TRBJ2-5	CASSGVNEETQYF	TGTGCCAGCTCAGGGGTTAATGAAGAGACCCAGTACTTC
TRBD1	.	TRBV7-2	TRBJ1-6	CASSWGQGSNSPLHF	TGTGCCAGCAGCTGGGGACAGGGGAGTAATTCACCCCTCCACTTT
.	.	TRBV6-5	TRBJ1-1	CASRSDLGEEAFF	TGTGCCAGCAGGTCCGACTTGGGAGAGGAAGCTTTCTTT
.	.	TRBV5-1	TRBJ2-7	CASSLAAGDEQYF	TGCGCCAGCAGCTTGGCTGCAGGGGACGAGCAGTACTTC
TRBD1	.	TRBV9	TRBJ2-5	CASSAGQGIETQYF	TGTGCCAGCAGCGCAGGACAGGGGATCGAGACCCAGTACTTC
TRBD1	.	TRBV7-6	TRBJ1-6	CASSLVRQGSSSPLHF	TGTGCCAGCAGCTTAGTTCGACAGGGCTCTTCTTCACCCCTCCACTTT
TRBD1	.	TRBV2	TRBJ2-5	CAGGAGGATQYF	TGTGCCGGCGGGGCAGGGGGCGCGACCCAGTACTTC
.	few	TRBV7-2	TRBJ1-3	CASSLVVSGNTIYF	TGTGCCAGCAGCTTAGTCGTCTCTGGAAACACCATATATTTT
TRBD1	.	TRBV7-8	TRBJ1-5	CASSKRDRDSNQPQHF	TGTGCCAGCAGCAAACGGGACAGGGATAGCAATCAGCCCCAGCATTTT
.	.	TRBV29-1	TRBJ1-2	CSVDRQGGISYTF	TGCAGCGTTGACAGGCAGGGCGGGATCTCCTACACCTTC
.	.	TRBV28	TRBJ1-1	CASGRSGPFRAFF	TGTGCCAGCGGTCGAAGCGGGCCTTTTAGAGCTTTCTTT
.	.	TRBV7-6	TRBJ1-5	CASSPEGPDNQPQHF	TGTGCCAGCAGCCCAGAGGGCCCAGATAATCAGCCCCAGCATTTT
TRBD1	.	TRBV30	TRBJ1-2	CAWSQDRGAYGYTF	TGTGCCTGGAGTCAGGACAGGGGTGCCTATGGCTACACCTTC
TRBD1	.	TRBV7-2	TRBJ2-1	CASSSTAGGSYNEQFF	TGTGCCAGCAGCTCAACCGCAGGGGGCTCCTACAATGAGCAGTTCTTC
TRBD2	.	TRBV6-2/TRBV6-3	TRBJ2-7	CASSFLADTYEQYF	TGTGCCAGCAGTTTCCTAGCGGACACCTACGAGCAGTACTTC
.	.	TRBV12-5	TRBJ2-5	CASGLGVQGETQYF	TGTGCTAGTGGTTTAGGCGTTCAGGGAGAGACCCAGTACTTC
.	.	TRBV5-6	TRBJ1-1	CASSPEGPGEAFF	TGTGCCAGCAGCCCGGAAGGTCCGGGTGAAGCTTTCTTT
TRBD1	.	TRBV19	TRBJ1-1	CASRWGTGEAFF	TGTGCCAGTAGGTGGGGGACAGGTGAAGCTTTCTTT
.	.	TRBV6-2/TRBV6-3	TRBJ2-3	CASSSIGGAGTDTQYF	TGTGCCAGCAGTTCCATAGGGGGGGCGGGCACAGATACGCAGTATTTT
.	.	TRBV27	TRBJ1-1	CASSLSLMLGRGDTEAFF	TGTGCCAGCAGTTTATCGTTGATGCTGGGGAGGGGGGACACTGAAGCTTTCTTT
TRBD1	.	TRBV2	TRBJ1-1	CARTGQGWTEAFF	TGTGCCAGGACGGGACAGGGGTGGACTGAAGCTTTCTTT
.	.	TRBV6-1	TRBJ2-2	CASSESLNTGELFF	TGTGCCAGCAGTGAGTCCTTAAACACCGGGGAGCTGTTTTTT
TRBD2	.	TRBV20-1	TRBJ2-1	CSASVLAGADNEQFF	TGCAGTGCTAGTGTGCTAGCGGGGGCCGACAATGAGCAGTTCTTC
TRBD1	.	TRBV15	TRBJ2-2	CATSKVDRDGNTGELFF	TGTGCCACCAGCAAGGTGGACAGGGATGGGAACACCGGGGAGCTGTTTTTT
.	.	TRBV6-6	TRBJ2-7	CASSYRAGSTYEQYF	TGTGCCAGCAGTTACCGGGCGGGCTCGACCTACGAGCAGTACTTC
TRBD1	.	TRBV7-8	TRBJ2-7	CASSLTDRGNYEQYF	TGTGCCAGCAGCCTAACGGACAGGGGCAATTACGAGCAGTACTTC
.	.	TRBV6-7	TRBJ1-5	CASSYSKGVYSNQPQHF	TGTGCCAGCAGTTACTCGAAGGGGGTCTATAGCAATCAGCCCCAGCATTTT
TRBD1	.	TRBV28	TRBJ2-5	CASSLSGTGSETQYF	TGTGCCAGCAGTTTATCCGGGACAGGGTCGGAGACCCAGTACTTC
.	once	TRBV4-2	TRBJ1-5	CASSQESRGRQPQHF	TGTGCCAGCAGCCAGGAAAGCAGGGGTCGTCAGCCCCAGCATTTT
TRBD1	.	TRBV5-1	TRBJ2-7	CASSKQGVYEQYF	TGCGCCAGCAGCAAACAGGGGGTGTACGAGCAGTACTTC
TRBD1	.	TRBV11-2	TRBJ1-3	CASSPRDRGPGNTIYF	TGTGCCAGCAGCCCCCGGGACAGGGGGCCTGGAAACACCATATATTTT
.	.	TRBV5-4	TRBJ2-5	CASSLDSQETQYF	TGTGCCAGCAGCTTGGACAGTCAAGAGACCCAGTACTTC
.	once	TRBV7-2	TRBJ1-6	CASSFRTRDSPLHF	TGTGCCAGCAGCTTCCGGACACGGGATTCACCCCTCCACTTT
.	.	TRBV3-1/TRBV3-2	TRBJ2-5	CASSPRTAYQETQYF	TGTGCCAGCAGCCCCCGGACAGCCTACCAAGAGACCCAGTACTTC
.	once	TRBV2	TRBJ1-3	CASSEVRSGNTIYF	TGTGCCAGCAGTGAAGTAAGGTCCGGGAACACCATATATTTT
.	.	TRBV9	TRBJ2-3	CASSVATNTDTQYF	TGTGCCAGCAGCGTAGCTACCAACACAGATACGCAGTATTTT
.	.	TRBV3-1/TRBV3-2	TRBJ1-4	CASSQDENEKLFF	TGTGCCAGCAGCCAAGATGAGAATGAAAAACTGTTTTTT
TRBD2	.	TRBV2	TRBJ2-1	CASSEGLAGQNEQFF	TGTGCCAGCAGTGAAGGACTAGCGGGGCAGAATGAGCAGTTCTTC